A selection of T cell receptor beta chains follows, all from one sample in a study of blood T cell repertoires in COVID-19. The protocol was immunoSEQ multiplex PCR, while the TCRdb copy is restricted to in-frame clones and leaves out a portion. The sample includes 120,000 to 150,000 clones, more than 80% of them seen just once. Specimen: peripheral blood. The receptors originated from a woman aged 60-75 years with active COVID-19. Each CDR3 is given with its conserved first and last residue. Size is omitted from some rows. Given values are once, few, many or a class for expanded clones.

clone_size | v_call | cdr3_aa
- | TRBV3-1/TRBV3-2 | CASSHRQGILPGGYTF
- | TRBV6-2/TRBV6-3 | CASSTSGGIGNTIYF
- | TRBV7-3 | CASSLTQGTDTQYF
- | TRBV5-8 | CASKQAPAYEQYF
once | TRBV5-6 | CASSLLASNQPQHF
- | TRBV21-1 | CASSRKLAGVTDTQYF
- | TRBV20-1 | CSASPIHNEQFF
- | TRBV6-5 | CASSYSLRGLGETQYF
- | TRBV5-4 | CASSYGDRVNEKLFF
- | TRBV3-1/TRBV3-2 | CASSRPICEQYF
- | TRBV19 | CASTPRRLAGGLTDTQYF
- | TRBV9 | CASSVTGEGNQPQHF
- | TRBV19 | CASSFTSGLSSYEQYF
- | TRBV28 | CASRPDYPTPYEQYF
- | TRBV29-1 | CSVAGTGGASRGNTIYF
- | TRBV9 | CASSVGLAGGQPYEQYF
- | TRBV27 | CASRGSGSPQETQYF
- | TRBV7-9 | CASSLTRDQETQYF
- | TRBV5-8 | CASTRGGLAVF
- | TRBV7-9 | CASSVDEGAGYTF
- | TRBV7-9 | CASSSSGSGNTGELFF
- | TRBV19 | CASSVGTGGPKLAVKRDYNEQFF
- | TRBV28 | CASSPIPGTGGPYEQFF
- | TRBV6-5 | CASSYSGSTEAFF
- | TRBV25-1 | CASHSQGVRYF
- | TRBV6-2/TRBV6-3 | CASSFFSARVNEQYF
- | TRBV25-1 | CASRKGGTGDRNEQFF
- | TRBV5-8 | CASGGILSNQPQHF
- | TRBV3-1/TRBV3-2 | CASSFRRRDGDTQYF
once | TRBV27 | CASSGGGLAELSEQYF
- | TRBV12-3/TRBV12-4 | CASSFQDSYEQYF
- | TRBV5-1 | CASSPPLANNEQFF